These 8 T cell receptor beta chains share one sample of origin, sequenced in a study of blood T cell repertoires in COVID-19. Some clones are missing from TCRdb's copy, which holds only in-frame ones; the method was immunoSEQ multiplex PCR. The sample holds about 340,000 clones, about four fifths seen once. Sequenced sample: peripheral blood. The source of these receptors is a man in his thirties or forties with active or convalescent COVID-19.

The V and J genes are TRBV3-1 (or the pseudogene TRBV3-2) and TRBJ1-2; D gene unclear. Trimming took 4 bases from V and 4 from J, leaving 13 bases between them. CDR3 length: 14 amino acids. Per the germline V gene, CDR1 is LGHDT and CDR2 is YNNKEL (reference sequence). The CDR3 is CASSPRTSPYGYTF. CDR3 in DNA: TGTGCCAGCAGCCCCCGGACTTCTCCCTATGGCTACACCTTC.

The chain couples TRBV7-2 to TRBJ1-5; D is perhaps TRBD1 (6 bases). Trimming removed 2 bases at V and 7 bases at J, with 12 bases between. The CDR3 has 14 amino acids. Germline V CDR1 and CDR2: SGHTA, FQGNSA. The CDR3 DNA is TGTGCCAGCAGCTTATGGGGGGGCGGGCAGCCCCAGCATTTT. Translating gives CASSLWGGGQPQHF.

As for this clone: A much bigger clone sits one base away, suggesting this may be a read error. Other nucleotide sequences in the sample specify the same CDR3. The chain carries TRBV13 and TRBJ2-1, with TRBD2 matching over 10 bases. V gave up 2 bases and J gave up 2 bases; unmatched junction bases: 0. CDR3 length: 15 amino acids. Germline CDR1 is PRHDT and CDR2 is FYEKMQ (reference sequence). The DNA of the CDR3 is TGTGCCAGCAGCTTAAGCGGGGGGGCCTACAATGAGCAGTTCTTC. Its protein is CASSLSGGAYNEQFF.

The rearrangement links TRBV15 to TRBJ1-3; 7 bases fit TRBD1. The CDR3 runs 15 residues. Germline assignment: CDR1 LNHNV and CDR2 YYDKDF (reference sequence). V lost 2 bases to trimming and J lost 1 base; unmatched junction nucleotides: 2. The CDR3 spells CATSRRQGSGNTIYF. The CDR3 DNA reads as TGTGCCACCAGCAGAAGACAGGGATCTGGAAACACCATATATTTT.

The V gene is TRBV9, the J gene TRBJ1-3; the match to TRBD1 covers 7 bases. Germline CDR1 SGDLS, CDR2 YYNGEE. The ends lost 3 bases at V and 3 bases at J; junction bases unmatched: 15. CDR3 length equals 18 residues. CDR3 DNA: TGTGCCAGCAGCGACCCGCAGGGGGGTAAATTTTATGGAAACACCATATATTTT. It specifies CASSDPQGGKFYGNTIYF.

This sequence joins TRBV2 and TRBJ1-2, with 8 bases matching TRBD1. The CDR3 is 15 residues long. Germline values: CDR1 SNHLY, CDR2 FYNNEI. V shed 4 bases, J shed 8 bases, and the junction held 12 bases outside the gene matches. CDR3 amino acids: CASSGPRDRTGGYTF. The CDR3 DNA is TGTGCCAGCAGTGGCCCCCGGGACAGGACGGGAGGCTACACCTTC.

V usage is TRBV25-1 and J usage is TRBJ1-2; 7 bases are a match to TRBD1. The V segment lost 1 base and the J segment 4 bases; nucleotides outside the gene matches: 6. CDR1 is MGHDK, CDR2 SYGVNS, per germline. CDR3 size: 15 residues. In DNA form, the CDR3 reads TGTGCCAGCAGTGAATCTGCAGGGGGGTCCTATGGCTACACCTTC. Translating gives CASSESAGGSYGYTF.

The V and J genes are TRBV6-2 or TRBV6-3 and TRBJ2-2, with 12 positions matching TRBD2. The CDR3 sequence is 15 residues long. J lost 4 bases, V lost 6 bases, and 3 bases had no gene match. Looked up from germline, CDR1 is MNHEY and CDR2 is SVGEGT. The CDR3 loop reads CASSLGLAGTGELFF. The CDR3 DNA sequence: TGTGCCAGCAGCCTGGGACTAGCGGGCACCGGGGAGCTGTTTTTT.